Listed here are 11 T cell receptor beta chains from one sample, sequenced in a study of cytomegalovirus exposure and HLA in healthy donors. The PCR was carried out with 60 Vbeta primers and 13 Jbeta primers. Produced via immunoSEQ multiplex PCR; TCRdb's table is partial and in-frame only. The table records 180,000 or so clones, about 79% of them present only once. Sequenced: PBMCs. These receptors originate from a man aged 45-60 years in good health and CMV-seropositive.

V is TRBV4-1 and J is TRBJ1-2; 7 bases align to TRBD1. V was pared by 8 bases and J by 0 bases, with 9 bases of the junction left unmatched. The CDR3 runs to 15 residues. In germline, CDR1 is MGHRA, CDR2 YSYEKL. The CDR3 sequence is CASRTGPISNYGYTF. In nucleotides, the CDR3 is TGCGCCAGCCGGACAGGTCCTATTTCTAACTATGGCTACACCTTC.

The gene calls are TRBV11-2 and TRBJ1-6; no firm D call. This CDR3 is built from 16 residues. V shed 2 bases and J shed 7 bases, with 15 bases lying between them. Germline CDR1 is SGHAT and CDR2 is FQNNGV. Here the CDR3 reads CASSLLRHGQNSPLHF. The CDR3 DNA is TGTGCCAGCAGCTTATTACGACATGGTCAGAATTCACCCCTCCACTTT. The whole variable domain, filled in from reference TRBV11-2 and TRBJ1-6, reads EAGVAQSPRYKIIEKRQSVAFWCNPISGHATLYWYQQILGQGPKLLIQFQNNGVVDDSQLPKDRFSAERLKGVDSTLKIQPAKLEDSAVYLCASSLLRHGQNSPLHFGNGTRLTVT.

V usage is TRBV2 and J usage is TRBJ1-1, with a possible D match to TRBD1 (5 bases). CDR3 length: 12 residues. Germline V gene lookup returns CDR1 SNHLY and CDR2 FYNNEI. Trimming removed 6 bases at V and 6 bases at J, with 11 bases between. CDR3 coding DNA: TGTGCCAGCAGATTAGACAGCTCTGAAGCTTTCTTT. Amino acids: CASRLDSSEAFF.

The chain recombines TRBV7-9 with TRBJ1-1; 10 bases match TRBD1. CDR3 length: 13 residues. Germline V CDR1 and CDR2: SEHNR, FQNEAQ (reference sequence). The J segment lost 4 bases and the V segment lost 10 bases, leaving 6 bases of the junction unmatched. CDR3: CAIRQGAGTEAFF. CDR3 DNA sequence: TGTGCCATCAGACAGGGGGCGGGCACTGAAGCTTTCTTT.

This clone was found once. This chain connects TRBV6-1 to TRBJ2-7; 11 bases line up with TRBD2. Trimming cost V 5 bases and J 4 bases; bases outside gene matches: 4. This CDR3 is 14 amino acids long. The germline V gene has CDR1 MNHNS and CDR2 SASEGT. CDR3 nucleotides: TGTGCCAGCAGTCGCCTAGCGGGGGGATACGAGCAGTACTTC. Protein sequence: CASSRLAGGYEQYF.

V usage is TRBV5-1 and J usage is TRBJ2-3; unclear D gene. The germline V and J ends were trimmed by 1 base and 1 base, with 7 bases remaining between them. CDR3 length: 14 amino acids. From germline, CDR1 is SGHRS and CDR2 YFSETQ. The chain's CDR3 is CASSLSPGTDTQYF. CDR3 bases: TGCGCCAGCAGCTTGAGTCCGGGCACAGATACGCAGTATTTT.

This CDR3 reads CASSLYTVTPGQDYGYTF. Here the CDR3 DNA reads TGTGCCAGCAGTTTATATACCGTTACCCCGGGACAGGACTATGGCTACACCTTC. This chain uses TRBV28 with TRBJ1-2; 8 nucleotides align to TRBD1. J gave up 3 bases and V 1 base, and 13 bases lay outside the gene matches. CDR1 is MDHEN, CDR2 SYDVKM, per germline. This CDR3 has 18 residues.

The rearrangement uses TRBV5-1 and TRBJ2-2; 9 bases align to TRBD1. Germline-derived CDR1 and CDR2 are SGHRS and YFSETQ. The trim removed 3 bases at V and 5 bases at J, leaving 5 bases unmatched. CDR3 length: 15 amino acids. The CDR3 bases are TGCGCCAGCAGCTCATCGACAGGGGGGACCGGGGAGCTGTTTTTT. This encodes CASSSSTGGTGELFF.

This clone was seen once. The J gene is TRBJ2-2, the V gene TRBV28; no definite D call. Trimming left V 4 bases short and J 0 bases short, with 15 bases between. The CDR3 length is 17 residues. CDR1 MDHEN and CDR2 SYDVKM come from the germline V gene. DNA of the CDR3: TGTGCCAGCAGTTCCCCTTTACGGAGACCGAACACCGGGGAGCTGTTTTTT. It encodes CASSSPLRRPNTGELFF.

This clone has just a few counts. V usage is TRBV5-6 and J usage is TRBJ2-2; 8 bases are a match to TRBD1. CDR3 length: 15 residues. Germline lookup yields CDR1 SGHDT and CDR2 YYEEEE. J lost 1 base, V lost 5 bases, and 4 bases had no gene match. CDR3 sequence reads: CASRTGTGNTGELFF. CDR3 DNA sequence: TGTGCCAGCAGAACCGGGACAGGGAACACCGGGGAGCTGTTTTTT.

The chain has TRBV6-6 and TRBJ1-1, with D possibly matching TRBD1 (5 bases). Germline V gene data show CDR1 as MNHNY and CDR2 as SVGAGI (reference sequence). The V end lost 7 bases, the J end lost 1 base, and 19 bases lay between the germline ends. The CDR3 loop spans 16 amino acids. The CDR3 sequence is CASIASRGEANTEAFF. In DNA, the CDR3 is TGTGCCAGCATCGCGTCAAGGGGTGAGGCGAACACTGAAGCTTTCTTT.